These 18 T cell receptor beta chains originate from one sample sequenced in a study of blood T cell repertoires in COVID-19. Assay used: immunoSEQ multiplex PCR; TCRdb lists only in-frame clones, some missing. The sample holds 60,000 to 80,000 clones, roughly 90% seen once. The material sequenced was peripheral blood. These receptors were obtained from a man aged 60 to 69 with acute or convalescent COVID-19.

The V gene is TRBV9, the J gene TRBJ2-2, with D tentatively TRBD2 (6 bases). CDR1 is SGDLS, CDR2 YYNGEE, per germline. The CDR3 loop spans 17 amino acids. V lost 0 bases and J lost 2, with 14 bases in between. The CDR3 bases are TGTGCCAGCAGCGTAGGGGACTCACCAATAAACACCGGGGAGCTGTTTTTT. As protein: CASSVGDSPINTGELFF. The variable domain in full, with the rest retrieved from reference TRBV9 and TRBJ2-2, is DSGVTQTPKHLITATGQRVTLRCSPRSGDLSVYWYQQSLDQGLQFLIQYYNGEERAKGNILERFSAQQFPDLHSELNLSSLELGDSALYFCASSVGDSPINTGELFFGEGSRLTVL.

The V gene is TRBV6-4, the J gene TRBJ1-5; weak D call: TRBD1 (5 bases). The CDR3 loop spans 13 amino acids. CDR1 is MRHNA and CDR2 is SNTAGT in the germline V gene. Between the trimmed V and J ends, which lost 8 bases and 6 bases, there was a span of 14 bases. This CDR3 is CASPPGGGQPQHF. CDR3 DNA: TGTGCCAGCCCCCCAGGCGGGGGTCAGCCCCAGCATTTT.

The V gene is TRBV19, the J gene TRBJ2-1, with D perhaps matching TRBD1 (6 bases). V was shortened by 3 bases and J by 0 bases, with 9 bases between the two germline ends. The CDR3 has 15 amino acids. Germline V gene data show CDR1 as LNHDA and CDR2 as SQIVND (reference sequence). This CDR3 reads CASSIGTSSYNEQFF. The CDR3 bases are TGTGCCAGTAGTATCGGGACATCCTCCTACAATGAGCAGTTCTTC.

J is TRBJ2-5 and V is TRBV3-1 (or the pseudogene TRBV3-2); 7 bases line up with TRBD2. J was trimmed by 2 bases and V by 6 bases; bases with no gene match: 3. Per the germline V gene, CDR1 is LGHDT and CDR2 is YNNKEL (reference sequence). CDR3 length: 13 amino acids. The CDR3, as DNA: TGTGCCAGCAGACCCGGGGGGCAAGAGACCCAGTACTTC. It specifies CASRPGGQETQYF.

The chain recombines TRBV27 with TRBJ2-5; maybe TRBD1 (6 bases). The CDR3 loop spans 15 amino acids. V was shortened by 3 bases and J by 4 bases, with 15 bases between the two germline ends. Germline values: CDR1 MNHEY, CDR2 SMNVEV (reference sequence). The CDR3 sequence is CASSFRPGQIETQYF. The CDR3 DNA reads as TGTGCCAGCAGTTTCAGACCGGGACAAATAGAGACCCAGTACTTC.

V usage is TRBV5-1 and J usage is TRBJ1-6, with 9 bases identical to TRBD1. This CDR3 spans 14 amino acids. Germline trimming cut 2 bases from V and 7 bases from J; bases unmatched to any gene: 1. From germline, CDR1 is SGHRS and CDR2 YFSETQ. The DNA for the CDR3 is TGCGCCAGCAGCTTAGGGACAGGGAATTCACCCCTCCACTTT. Translation gives CASSLGTGNSPLHF.

There are a few counts of this clone. The chain carries TRBV12-3 or TRBV12-4 and TRBJ1-2; D perhaps matches TRBD1 (5 bases). Between the trimmed V and J ends, which lost 8 bases and 3 bases, there was a span of 13 bases. The CDR3 loop spans 13 amino acids. Here the CDR3 DNA reads TGTGCCAGCTCGAAGGACATTTACTATGGCTACACCTTC. As protein: CASSKDIYYGYTF.

This clone appeared once. As DNA, the CDR3 is TGTGCCAGCAGCTGGGGGCAGGGAAGAAATCAGCCCCAGCATTTT. It encodes CASSWGQGRNQPQHF. The V call is TRBV11-2, the J call TRBJ1-5; tentative D call: TRBD1 (6 bases). The CDR3 extends over 15 amino acids. Germline V gene sequence: CDR1 SGHAT, CDR2 FQNNGV. V was trimmed by 4 bases and J by 4 bases, leaving 14 bases between them.

The chain links TRBV6-5 to TRBJ1-5; 7 nucleotides agree with TRBD1. Germline assignment: CDR1 MNHEY and CDR2 SVGAGI. V was pared by 6 bases and J by 5 bases, with 10 bases of the junction left unmatched. The CDR3 has 15 amino acids. The CDR3 nucleotides read TGTGCCAGCAGAGCCGACAGGGATGGTTATCAGCCCCAGCATTTT. This sequence encodes CASRADRDGYQPQHF.

The table lists this clone with a count of one. The V call is TRBV24-1, the J call TRBJ2-7; 10 positions agree with TRBD1. The CDR3 consists of 16 residues. V gave up 3 bases and J gave up 4 bases; unmatched junction bases: 8. From germline, CDR1 is KGHDR and CDR2 SFDVKD. CDR3 amino acids: CATSDPPGQGRYEQYF. The CDR3 coding sequence is TGTGCCACCAGTGATCCCCCGGGACAGGGGAGGTACGAGCAGTACTTC.

The V and J genes are TRBV13 and TRBJ1-3, with a possible D match to TRBD1 (5 bases). CDR1 and CDR2 from the germline V gene are PRHDT and FYEKMQ (reference sequence). This CDR3 has 16 residues. Trimming stripped 3 bases from V and 0 bases from J, with 12 bases between. Here the CDR3 DNA reads TGTGCCAGCAGCTTCCGGGACTCCTACTCTGGAAACACCATATATTTT. Its protein product is CASSFRDSYSGNTIYF.

This clone was counted only a few times. This chain joins TRBV24-1 and TRBJ2-7; the D gene is possibly TRBD1 (5 bases). Germline assignment: CDR1 KGHDR and CDR2 SFDVKD. The V end was cut by 4 bases, the J end by 2 bases, with 17 bases between. The CDR3 is made up of 16 amino acids. The CDR3 DNA follows: TGTGCCACCAGTGACCCCCGGGCAGGGATACCCTACGAGCAGTACTTC. It is translated as CATSDPRAGIPYEQYF.

V gene TRBV9 combines with J gene TRBJ2-2, with D perhaps TRBD2 (6 bases). V was shortened by 6 bases and J by 6 bases, with 18 bases between the two germline ends. This CDR3 is built from 15 residues. Per germline, CDR1 SGDLS and CDR2 YYNGEE. CDR3 nucleotide sequence: TGTGCCAGCACCTATGGAGCAGGAGGGTCCGGGGAGCTGTTTTTT. This translates into CASTYGAGGSGELFF.

The chain couples TRBV27 to TRBJ1-2; D not certain. Germline values: CDR1 MNHEY, CDR2 SMNVEV (reference sequence). The CDR3 runs 14 residues. V lost 7 bases, J lost 6 bases, and 18 bases lay in between. The CDR3, as DNA: TGTGCCAGCACCCTTTCGGGAAGGAGGGATGGCTACACCTTC. Its protein is CASTLSGRRDGYTF.

This chain links TRBV6-2 or TRBV6-3 with TRBJ2-5; 7 positions match TRBD1. Germline V gene sequence: CDR1 MNHEY, CDR2 SVGEGT. The CDR3 contains 14 residues. V dropped 5 bases and J dropped 2; count of bases not matched to a gene: 5. The CDR3 protein is CASSMTGLQETQYF. CDR3 DNA: TGTGCCAGCAGTATGACAGGGCTTCAAGAGACCCAGTACTTC.

The CDR3 nucleotides are TGTGCCAGCAGTTACTCCGGACAGGGGCTCAATCAGCCCCAGCATTTT. Its translation is CASSYSGQGLNQPQHF. V and J are TRBV6-5 and TRBJ1-5; 9 bases are a match to TRBD1. The CDR3 covers 16 residues. Germline-derived CDR1 and CDR2 are MNHEY and SVGAGI. The trim removed 0 bases at V and 3 bases at J, leaving 3 bases unmatched.

This chain joins TRBV19 and TRBJ1-5; 7 bases match TRBD1. The CDR3 loop spans 13 amino acids. The V gene end was trimmed by 0 bases and the J gene end by 11 bases; junction bases not matched to a gene: 4. Germline loops: CDR1 LNHDA, CDR2 SQIVND (reference sequence). CDR3 sequence (DNA): TGTGCCAGTAGTATAGAGGGGACAGTAACCCAGCATTTT. This gives the protein CASSIEGTVTQHF.

This chain joins TRBV29-1 and TRBJ1-4; no clear D. The ends were cut back, 5 bases at V and 6 bases at J, with 7 bases in the middle. Looked up from germline, CDR1 is SQVTM and CDR2 is ANQGSEA. The CDR3 runs to 11 residues. The CDR3 nucleotides are TGCAGCGTTTCTACCCATGAAAAACTGTTTTTT. Its protein product is CSVSTHEKLFF.